This T cell receptor beta chain comes out of a study of cytomegalovirus exposure and HLA in healthy donors. Points from the study as a whole: Among TCR beta chains, those listed as cytomegalovirus-associated numbered about 160. The likely explanation for a cluster of highly shared sequence variants was sequencing artifact. Beyond CMV serostatus, there was no information to go on about immune exposure.

Researchers ran the PCR with 60 Vbeta and 13 Jbeta primers. Method: immunoSEQ multiplex PCR; TCRdb's copy keeps in-frame clones and lacks some. The repertoire holds under 50,000 clones, with 55% to 75% as singletons. This clone was detected only a few times. The antigen is undetermined. CDR3 length equals 13 residues. With 8 bases clipped from V and 6 bases from J, the junction kept 3 bases outside the gene matches. CDR1 and CDR2 (germline): WSHSY, SAAADI. The chain carries TRBV10-2 and TRBJ1-4; 10 nucleotides line up with TRBD1. Sequencing was carried out using PBMCs. The receptor was derived from a man aged 45-65 years in good health and CMV-seropositive. DNA for the CDR3: TGCGCCAGCGAAGGACAGGGGGATGAAAAACTGTTTTTT. Its protein product is CASEGQGDEKLFF.